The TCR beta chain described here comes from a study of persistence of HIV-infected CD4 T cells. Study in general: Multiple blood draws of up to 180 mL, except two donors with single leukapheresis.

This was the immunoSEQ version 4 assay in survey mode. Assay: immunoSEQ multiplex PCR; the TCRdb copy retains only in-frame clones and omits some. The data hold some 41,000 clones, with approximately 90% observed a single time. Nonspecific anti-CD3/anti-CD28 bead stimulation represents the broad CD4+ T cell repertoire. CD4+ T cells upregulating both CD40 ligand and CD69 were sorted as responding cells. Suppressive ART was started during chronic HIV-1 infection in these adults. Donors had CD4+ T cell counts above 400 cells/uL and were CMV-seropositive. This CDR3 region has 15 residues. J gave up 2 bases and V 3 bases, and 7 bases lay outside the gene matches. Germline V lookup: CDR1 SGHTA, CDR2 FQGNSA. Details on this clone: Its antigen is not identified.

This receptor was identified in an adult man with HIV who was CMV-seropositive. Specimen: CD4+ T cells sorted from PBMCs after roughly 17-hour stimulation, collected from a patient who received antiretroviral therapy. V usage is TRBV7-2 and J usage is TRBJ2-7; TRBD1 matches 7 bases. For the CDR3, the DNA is TGTGCCAGCAGCTTGCGAGGGACAGAGACCTACGAGCAGTACTTC. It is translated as CASSLRGTETYEQYF.